Each of the 16 T cell receptor beta chains below was sequenced from the same sample in a study of T cells in Graves' hyperthyroidism and ophthalmopathy. Amplified TCR beta CDR3 regions derived from RNA transcripts. First-round RT-PCR with HTBI primers amplified the TCR CDR3 region. Each CDR3 protein gets one entry after TCRdb re-called the multiplex PCR reads with MiXCR. The top ten hold about 5% of the sample, which has around 420,000 distinct CDR3 sequences, roughly 13% seen once. What was sequenced was blood. These receptor sequences come from a woman under 30 with Graves' hyperthyroidism.

In this sample, this clonotype turned up a few times. The rearrangement joins TRBV20-1 to TRBJ1-1, with D possibly matching TRBD1 (5 bases). Germline-derived CDR1 and CDR2 are DFQATT and SNEGSKA (reference sequence). The length of the CDR3 is 14 residues. The ends were cut back, 3 bases at V and 1 base at J, with 12 bases in the middle. The CDR3 region has the DNA TGCAGTGCTAGGTCGGGGACGGGGAACACTGAAGCTTTCTTT. This gives the protein CSARSGTGNTEAFF.

The chain couples TRBV5-4 to TRBJ2-4; 9 nucleotides match TRBD1. The CDR3 sequence is 14 residues long. V lost 4 bases and J lost 7; bases outside the gene matches: 6. CDR1 is SGHNT and CDR2 is YYREEE in the germline V gene (reference sequence). CDR3 residues: CASSGGTGPNIQYF. In DNA form, the CDR3 reads TGTGCCAGCAGCGGCGGGACAGGGCCGAACATTCAGTACTTC.

The CDR3: CASSEAGNSPLHF. DNA for the CDR3: TGTGCCAGCAGTGAAGCGGGGAATTCACCCCTCCACTTT. The chain combines TRBV6-1 with TRBJ1-6, with unresolved D. There are 13 residues in the CDR3. Per the germline V gene, CDR1 is MNHNS and CDR2 is SASEGT. The V end was cut by 0 bases, the J end by 7 bases, with 4 bases between.

In its sample, this clonotype was seen many times. The rearrangement links TRBV27 to TRBJ1-2, with D maybe TRBD1 (6 bases). Between the trimmed V and J ends, which lost 5 bases and 1 base, there was a span of 17 bases. Germline lookup yields CDR1 MNHEY and CDR2 SMNVEV (reference sequence). The CDR3 covers 16 residues. This CDR3 reads CASSPLPTGINYGYTF. CDR3 DNA: TGTGCCAGCAGTCCCCTTCCAACAGGGATTAACTATGGCTACACCTTC.

This clonotype was seen at least ten times. V gene TRBV5-5 combines with J gene TRBJ2-1, with TRBD1 identical over 7 bases. V lost 4 bases, J lost 0 bases, and 4 bases stayed unmatched. The CDR3 has 15 residues. Germline assignment: CDR1 SGHKS and CDR2 YYEKEE (reference sequence). Here the CDR3 DNA reads TGTGCCAGCAGCCTCGGGACAGACTCCTACAATGAGCAGTTCTTC. Protein sequence: CASSLGTDSYNEQFF.

There are a few counts of this clonotype. This chain connects TRBV6-1 to TRBJ1-5; 10 bases are shared with TRBD1. This CDR3 contains 16 residues. After removal of 5 bases from V and 7 bases from J, the junction contained 11 bases not matched to a gene. Germline V gives CDR1 MNHNS, CDR2 SASEGT. CDR3 DNA: TGTGCCAGCAGTTCTGGGACAGGGGACGGCGGGCAGCCCCAGCATTTT. Its protein product is CASSSGTGDGGQPQHF.

This clonotype was counted many times. This sequence joins TRBV18 and TRBJ1-5; 9 bases align to TRBD1. This CDR3 has 16 residues. Germline loops: CDR1 KGHSH, CDR2 LQKENI. V dropped 6 bases and J dropped 1; count of bases not matched to a gene: 7. The CDR3: CASSPGTGISNQPQHF. In DNA form, the CDR3 reads TGTGCCAGCTCGCCCGGGACAGGGATAAGCAATCAGCCCCAGCATTTT.

This clonotype has a handful of counts. The chain uses TRBV6-1 and TRBJ2-2, with TRBD2 identical over 9 bases. The V segment lost 6 bases and the J segment 7 bases; nucleotides outside the gene matches: 15. Germline-derived CDR1 and CDR2 are MNHNS and SASEGT. The CDR3 extends over 17 amino acids. The CDR3 sequence: CASRRVPSGTALGELFF. As DNA, the CDR3 is TGTGCCAGCAGGAGGGTCCCTAGCGGGACTGCCCTCGGGGAGCTGTTTTTT.

This clonotype was found a few times. The chain is built from TRBV30 and TRBJ1-1; tentatively, D is TRBD1 (6 bases). With 7 bases removed from V and 10 bases from J, the gap between germline ends came to 13 bases. The CDR3 sequence is 10 residues long. Germline values: CDR1 GTSNPN, CDR2 SVGIG (reference sequence). This CDR3 reads CASDRRVAFF. CDR3 DNA: TGTGCCTCTGACAGGCGAGTAGCTTTCTTT.

This clonotype appeared a few times. V gene TRBV7-3 combines with J gene TRBJ1-3; D is ambiguous. This CDR3 is built from 17 residues. Germline loops: CDR1 SGHTA, CDR2 FQGTGA. The germline V and J ends were trimmed by 5 bases and 7 bases, with 24 bases remaining between them. This CDR3 reads CASSMTDRPFNGNTIYF. CDR3 bases: TGTGCCAGCAGCATGACGGACCGTCCCTTCAATGGGAACACCATATATTTT.

On this clonotype itself: The junction shows a germline mismatch at one end, possibly a read error. The rearrangement links TRBV5-5 to TRBJ1-5; 8 bases fit TRBD1. Germline CDR1 and CDR2: SGHKS and YYEKEE (reference sequence). There are 13 residues in the CDR3. The CDR3 here is CASSPEGQGLLDF. The CDR3 coding sequence is TGTGCCAGCAGCCCCGAAGGACAGGGCCTCTTGGATTTT. Complete variable domain (other parts from reference TRBV5-5 and TRBJ1-5): DAGVTQSPTHLIKTRGQQVTLRCSPISGHKSVSWYQQVLGQGPQFIFQYYEKEERGRGNFPDRFSARQFPNYSSELNVNALLLGDSALYLCASSPEGQGLLDFGDGTRLSIL.

This clonotype has a handful of counts. The chain combines TRBV19 with TRBJ2-5; 9 nucleotides match TRBD2. This CDR3 comprises 14 residues. Germline-derived CDR1 and CDR2 are LNHDA and SQIVND (reference sequence). The trim removed 1 base at V and 4 bases at J, leaving 1 base unmatched. In DNA form, the CDR3 reads TGTGCCAGTAGTATAGTGGGACTAGCAGAGACCCAGTACTTC. Its protein is CASSIVGLAETQYF.

In its sample, this clonotype was seen many times. V gene TRBV6-1 combines with J gene TRBJ1-6; a possible D gene is TRBD1 (6 bases). V gave up 5 bases and J gave up 13 bases, with 27 bases separating them. Per the germline V gene, CDR1 is MNHNS and CDR2 is SASEGT. CDR3 size: 17 residues. The CDR3 DNA reads TGTGCCAGCAGTTGGACCTTCGGACAGTCCCTCGGATTCCCCCTCCACTTT. It is translated as CASSWTFGQSLGFPLHF.

The table lists this clonotype with many counts. The genes are TRBV11-3 and TRBJ1-1, with 8 positions matching TRBD1. Germline loops: CDR1 SGHNT, CDR2 YENEEA. Trimming cost V 5 bases and J 6 bases; bases outside gene matches: 11. The CDR3 loop spans 15 amino acids. CDR3 in amino acids: CASSLGGQGGPEAFF. The CDR3 region has the DNA TGTGCCAGCAGCCTAGGAGGACAGGGCGGCCCTGAAGCTTTCTTT.

There are many counts of this clonotype. The gene calls are TRBV5-1 and TRBJ2-7, with 7 bases fitting TRBD1. From germline, CDR1 is SGHRS and CDR2 YFSETQ. This CDR3 comprises 15 residues. V lost 0 bases, J lost 5 bases, and 8 bases stayed unmatched. The CDR3 DNA follows: TGCGCCAGCAGCTTGGTGAGAGGGGGCGAGAACGAGCAGTACTTC. Its protein product is CASSLVRGGENEQYF.

CDR3 sequence (DNA): TGTGCCATCAGTAAATACGCCGGGACTCCGCGAGAGACCCAGTACTTC. Its protein is CAISKYAGTPRETQYF. V and J are TRBV10-3 and TRBJ2-5, with D maybe TRBD2 (6 bases). This CDR3 is 16 amino acids long. V lost 5 bases and J lost 4, with 20 bases in between. Germline V gene sequence: CDR1 ENHRY, CDR2 SYGVKD.